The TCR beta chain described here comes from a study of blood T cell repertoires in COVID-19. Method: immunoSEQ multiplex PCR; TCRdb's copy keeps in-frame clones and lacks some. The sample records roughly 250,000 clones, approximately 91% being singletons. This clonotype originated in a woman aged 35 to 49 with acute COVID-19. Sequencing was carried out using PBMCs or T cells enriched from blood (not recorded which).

The CDR3 DNA sequence: TGTGCCAGCAGCCGGGACAGAAACCAAGAGACCCAGTACTTC. It specifies CASSRDRNQETQYF. This chain uses TRBV11-2 with TRBJ2-5; 7 bases are a match to TRBD1. Germline-derived CDR1 and CDR2 are SGHAT and FQNNGV. V was pared by 5 bases and J by 0 bases, with 3 bases of the junction left unmatched. The CDR3 runs 14 residues. The full variable domain, with the rest looked up from reference TRBV11-2 and TRBJ2-5, is EAGVAQSPRYKIIEKRQSVAFWCNPISGHATLYWYQQILGQGPKLLIQFQNNGVVDDSQLPKDRFSAERLKGVDSTLKIQPAKLEDSAVYLCASSRDRNQETQYFGPGTRLLVL.